This T cell receptor beta chain was observed in a study of cytomegalovirus exposure and HLA in healthy donors. Across the whole study: There were about 85 million unique TCRs (from HLA-typed donors) in an early data release.

PCR involved 60 Vbeta and 13 Jbeta primers. The table came from immunoSEQ multiplex PCR; TCRdb's copy has only in-frame clones and leaves some out. The sample includes about 20,000 clones. The study's findings and limits: Indistinguishable V segments, including TRBV6-2 and TRBV6-3, were excluded. Later analysis demonstrated an association between a missense DCLRE1C variant and TCR beta V- and J-gene trimming. Associated with HLA alleles at 0.05 false discovery rate in a later analysis were around 17,000 TCR beta sequences.

As for this clone: Its cognate antigen is unknown.

Trimming pared 0 bases from V and 5 bases from J, leaving 11 bases between. This CDR3 region has 14 residues. Germline-derived CDR1 and CDR2 are SGHRS and YFSETQ. The sequenced material came from PBMCs. The rearrangement joins TRBV5-1 to TRBJ1-2; unclear D gene. The clonotype comes from a man aged 60-69 years in good health and CMV-seropositive. Here the CDR3 DNA reads TGCGCCAGCAGCTTGGCCTCGGCGGAATATGGCTACACCTTC. Translation: CASSLASAEYGYTF.